This T cell receptor (beta chain) was retrieved from a study of T cell responses to AZD1222 COVID-19 vaccine. Whole-study results and caveats: Donors were largely white British and mainly female; clonal diversity was possibly underestimated.

To note about this clone: No antigen is known for it.

Both about-4-week and about-12-week second-dose recipients were combined. Germline V CDR1 and CDR2: MGHRA, YSYEKL. Trimming shortened V by 0 bases and J by 6 bases, and 14 bases separated the two germline ends. The CDR3 covers 16 residues. Sequenced by immunoSEQ multiplex PCR; TCRdb stores in-frame clones only, minus some. Among 120,000 to 150,000 clones listed, approximately 89% were seen once. This chain links TRBV4-1 with TRBJ1-4; no reliable D call. Sequences were derived from peripheral blood, sampled 28 days after the second AZD1222 dose. The sequence came from an adult who received the AZD1222 COVID-19 vaccine. The CDR3 DNA follows: TGCGCCAGCAGCCAAGATGGGGTGGCATCCTATGAAAAACTGTTTTTT. Encoded protein: CASSQDGVASYEKLFF.